The entry that follows covers one T cell receptor beta chain sequence. Its cognate antigen has yet to be identified. No base quality values were provided; no much bigger clone lies one nucleotide off. This entry is derived from a study of beta chain features in type 1 diabetes (dated by TCRdb to 2017 to 2018). With regard to the full study: Patients and healthy donors did not differ in mean age, gender distribution, total cell number or subset yield. A total of approximately 100 million sorted cells were examined across all samples, and the number of cells per subset was strongly correlated with RNA yield. The study compared the TCRB repertoires of sorted circulating CD4+ T cell subsets in recently diagnosed type 1 diabetes patients with those in matched healthy donors. Whereas all 30 or so donors provided naive and central memory subsets, regulatory and stem cell-like memory subsets were isolated from just 8 patients and about 8 healthy donors. General findings and caveats noted by the study authors: At VDJ recombination sites, type 1 diabetes patients had fewer insertions and more deleted nucleotides, which implies abnormalities in thymic rearrangement. The naive, central memory and regulatory TCRB repertoires appeared to resemble one another more closely among patients than among healthy donors. Type 1 diabetes patients showed a moderate but significant shortening of TCRB CDR3 length in all four CD4+ subsets. Because cDNA was sequenced instead of genomic DNA, activated cells with high expression could be over-represented, although the groups did not differ in activation or CD3 levels. PCR may preferentially amplify shorter templates, but because patient and control samples were amplified and corrected together, any resulting skew would affect both groups equally. Because small numbers of individuals were included in the HLA sub-analyses, any influence of HLA type on TCRB rearrangement was left unresolved.

Measured from the cysteine to the phenylalanine, the CDR3 is 14 residues long. The only DNA kept is the CDR3, 42 bases in frame from the first base. V is trimmed back by 6 bases and J by 2 bases, and the junction contains 4 bases that no gene match accounts for. As encoded in the germline V gene, CDR1 is MDHEN while CDR2 is SYDVKM. Each donor gave one peripheral blood draw, roughly 0.12 L on average, collected into heparinised tubes. Naive, central memory, regulatory and stem cell-like memory CD4+ T cells were sorted on a BD FACSAria II using a panel including CD45RO, CCR7, CD25, CD127, CD95 and CD27. A purity above 98% was achieved for all sorted populations. PBMCs were isolated right away by Lymphoprep density gradient centrifugation and were stained directly, without culture. So that batch effects would be minimized, each experiment stained and sorted samples in pairs, pairing one healthy donor with one patient.

All of the isolated RNA was reverse transcribed with the High Capacity cDNA Reverse Transcription Kit, so expressed TCRB transcripts were sequenced. Naive, central memory and regulatory T cell samples underwent deep immunoSEQ sequencing, averaging around 3.7 million total reads per sample. After sorted cells were lysed in RLT buffer, RNA was extracted with DNase-treated RNeasy Micro or Mini kits, with the choice depending on cell number. Each cell subset was processed on its own to prevent cross-contamination, while patient and healthy donor samples were processed together. Using the immunoSEQ multiplex PCR, TCRB sequences were amplified from cDNA into 87-bp fragments spanning the CDR3 region. Sequencing of the amplicons was performed on the Illumina HiSeq platform. Per the original workflow: PCR bias was corrected computationally using synthetic template baselines, and reads within Hamming distance 2 were collapsed, with unmergeable singletons discarded. By aligning reads against IMGT, V, D and J genes, CDR3 length, and insertions or deletions at six rearrangement sites were assigned. Within each subset, clonotype counts were normalized to sorted cell number, and only after that were true diversity and Gini coefficients computed with the tcR R package. Repertoire sharing was quantified using the overlap coefficient calculated on TCRB nucleotide sequences. Out-of-frame TCRB sequences from naive cells were analyzed as a proxy for the pre-selection repertoire. TCRdb took over this immuneACCESS table, retaining in-frame rearrangements with V and J assigned. Such tables are incomplete; in checked studies, under half of the missing clones stem from an unresolved V gene, and the remainder is unexplained. V, J and clone size derive from that table, while D and trimming were established from the DNA sequence. The sample table shows roughly 450,000 clones, and over 10% are seen once. The ten largest clones capture less than 0.06% of the sample.

The chain joins TRBV28 to TRBJ2-1; 7 nucleotides in the junction match TRBD2. Material: naive CD4+ T cells from blood. What this sample's cell subset or site label stands for: true naive CD4+ T cells. The source of this sequence is a woman under 30 in good health. The CDR3 region: CASRAGLTYNEQFF. The nucleotides are TGTGCCAGCAGAGCGGGACTGACCTACAATGAGCAGTTCTTC.